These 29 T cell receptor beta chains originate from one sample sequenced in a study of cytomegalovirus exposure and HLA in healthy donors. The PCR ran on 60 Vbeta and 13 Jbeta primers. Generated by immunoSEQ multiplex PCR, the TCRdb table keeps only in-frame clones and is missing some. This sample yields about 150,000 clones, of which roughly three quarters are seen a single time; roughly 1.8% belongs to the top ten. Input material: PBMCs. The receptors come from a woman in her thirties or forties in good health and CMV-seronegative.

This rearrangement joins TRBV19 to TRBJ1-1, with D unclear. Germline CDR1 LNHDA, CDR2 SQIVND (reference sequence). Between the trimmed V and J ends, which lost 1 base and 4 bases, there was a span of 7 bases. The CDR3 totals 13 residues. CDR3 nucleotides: TGTGCCAGTAGTATAGTATCGTTCACTGAAGCTTTCTTT. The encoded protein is CASSIVSFTEAFF.

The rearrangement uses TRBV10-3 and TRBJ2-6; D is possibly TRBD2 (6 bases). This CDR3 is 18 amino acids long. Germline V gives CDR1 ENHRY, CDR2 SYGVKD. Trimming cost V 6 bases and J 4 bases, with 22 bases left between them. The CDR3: CAISTSGTPVGGANVLTF. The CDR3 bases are TGTGCCATCAGCACTTCCGGGACTCCCGTCGGCGGGGCCAACGTCCTGACTTTC.

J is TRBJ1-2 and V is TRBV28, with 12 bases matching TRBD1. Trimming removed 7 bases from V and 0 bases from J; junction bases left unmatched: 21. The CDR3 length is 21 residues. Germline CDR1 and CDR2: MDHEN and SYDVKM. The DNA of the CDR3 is TGTGCCAGCATCCACGCCGGGACAGGTGGGACAGGGGGCGCCTCTAACTATGGCTACACCTTC. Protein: CASIHAGTGGTGGASNYGYTF.

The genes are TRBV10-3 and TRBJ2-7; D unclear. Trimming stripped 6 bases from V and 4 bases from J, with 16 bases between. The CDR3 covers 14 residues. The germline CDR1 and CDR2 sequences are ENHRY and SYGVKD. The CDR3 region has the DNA TGTGCCATCAGCCCTTCAAAAATAGTGTACGAGCAGTACTTC. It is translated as CAISPSKIVYEQYF.

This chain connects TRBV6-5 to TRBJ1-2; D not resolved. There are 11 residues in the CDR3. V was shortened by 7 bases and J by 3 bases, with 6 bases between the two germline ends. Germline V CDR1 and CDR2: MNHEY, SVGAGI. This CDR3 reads CASKQYYGYTF. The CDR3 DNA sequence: TGTGCCAGCAAACAGTACTATGGCTACACCTTC.

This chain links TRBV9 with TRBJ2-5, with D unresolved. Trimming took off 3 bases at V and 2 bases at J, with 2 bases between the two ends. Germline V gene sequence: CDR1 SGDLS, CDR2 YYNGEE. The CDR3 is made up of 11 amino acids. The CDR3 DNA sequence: TGTGCCAGCAGCGCTCAAGAGACCCAGTACTTC. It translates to CASSAQETQYF.

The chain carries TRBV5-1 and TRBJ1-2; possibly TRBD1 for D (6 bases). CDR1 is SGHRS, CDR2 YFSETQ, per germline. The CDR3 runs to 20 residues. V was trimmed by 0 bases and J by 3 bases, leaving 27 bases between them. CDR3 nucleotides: TGCGCCAGCAGCTTGGCCAATTTCAGGGGTTCGAAGCTCACGGACTATGGCTACACCTTC. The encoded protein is CASSLANFRGSKLTDYGYTF.

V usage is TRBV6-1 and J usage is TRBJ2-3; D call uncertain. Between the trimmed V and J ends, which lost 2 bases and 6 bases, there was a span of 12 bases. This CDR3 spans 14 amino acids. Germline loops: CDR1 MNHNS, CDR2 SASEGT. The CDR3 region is CASSEHQTFDTQYF. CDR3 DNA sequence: TGTGCCAGCAGTGAACATCAGACTTTCGATACGCAGTATTTT.

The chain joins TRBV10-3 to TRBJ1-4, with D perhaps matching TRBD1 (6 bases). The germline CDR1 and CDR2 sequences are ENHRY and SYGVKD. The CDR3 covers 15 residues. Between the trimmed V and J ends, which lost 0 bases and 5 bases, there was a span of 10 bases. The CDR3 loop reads CAISESDGTNEKLFF. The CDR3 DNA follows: TGTGCCATCAGTGAGTCGGACGGGACAAATGAAAAACTGTTTTTT.

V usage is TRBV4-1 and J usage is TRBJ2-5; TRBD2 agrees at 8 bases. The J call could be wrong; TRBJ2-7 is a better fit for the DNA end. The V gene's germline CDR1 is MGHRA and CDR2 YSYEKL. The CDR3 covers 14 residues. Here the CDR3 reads CASSPSGGGYEQYF. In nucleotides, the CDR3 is TGCGCCAGCAGCCCATCGGGGGGGGGCTACGAGCAGTACTTC.

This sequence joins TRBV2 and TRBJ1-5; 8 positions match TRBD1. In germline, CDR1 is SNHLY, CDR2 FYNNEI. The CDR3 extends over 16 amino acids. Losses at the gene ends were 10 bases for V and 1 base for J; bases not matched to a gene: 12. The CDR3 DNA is TGTGCCACAGGAGGCCAGGGGGCGAGGAGCAATCAGCCCCAGCATTTT. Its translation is CATGGQGARSNQPQHF.

The CDR3 nucleotides read TGTGCCAGCAGCCTGATCGCCCTACGGGAGGATGGCTACACCTTC. Translated: CASSLIALREDGYTF. The chain recombines TRBV5-8 with TRBJ1-2; D is unresolved. Germline V lookup: CDR1 SGHTS, CDR2 YDEGEE. With 4 bases removed from V and 6 bases from J, the gap between germline ends came to 19 bases. The CDR3 is 15 amino acids.

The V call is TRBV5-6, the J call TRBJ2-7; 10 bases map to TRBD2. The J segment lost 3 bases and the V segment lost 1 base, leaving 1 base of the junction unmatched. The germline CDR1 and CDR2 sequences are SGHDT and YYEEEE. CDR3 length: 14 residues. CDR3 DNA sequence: TGTGCCAGCAGCTTGCCTAGCGGGAGCTACGAGCAGTACTTC. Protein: CASSLPSGSYEQYF.

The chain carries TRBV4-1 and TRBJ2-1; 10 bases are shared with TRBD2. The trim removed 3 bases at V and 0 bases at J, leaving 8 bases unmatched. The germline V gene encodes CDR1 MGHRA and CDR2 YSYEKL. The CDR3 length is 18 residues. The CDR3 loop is CASSHRVASGSSYNEQFF. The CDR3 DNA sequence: TGCGCCAGCAGCCACCGCGTCGCTAGCGGGAGCTCCTACAATGAGCAGTTCTTC.

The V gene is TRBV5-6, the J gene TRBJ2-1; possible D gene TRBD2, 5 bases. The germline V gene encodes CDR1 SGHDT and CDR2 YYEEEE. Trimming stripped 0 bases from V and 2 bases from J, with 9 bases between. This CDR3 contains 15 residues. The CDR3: CASSLGGSTYNEQFF. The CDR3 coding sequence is TGTGCCAGCAGCTTGGGAGGGAGTACCTACAATGAGCAGTTCTTC.

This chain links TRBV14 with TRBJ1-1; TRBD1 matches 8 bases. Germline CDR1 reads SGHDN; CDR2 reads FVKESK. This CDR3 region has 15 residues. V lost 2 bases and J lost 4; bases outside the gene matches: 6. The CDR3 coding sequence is TGTGCCAGCAGCCAATGGACAGGGAGGGTCACTGAAGCTTTCTTT. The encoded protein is CASSQWTGRVTEAFF.

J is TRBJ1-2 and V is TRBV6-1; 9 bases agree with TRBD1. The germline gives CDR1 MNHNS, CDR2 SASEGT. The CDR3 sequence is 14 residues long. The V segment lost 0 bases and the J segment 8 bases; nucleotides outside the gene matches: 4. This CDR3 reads CASSEAGTGRGYTF. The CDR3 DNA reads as TGTGCCAGCAGTGAAGCAGGGACAGGGCGAGGCTACACCTTC.

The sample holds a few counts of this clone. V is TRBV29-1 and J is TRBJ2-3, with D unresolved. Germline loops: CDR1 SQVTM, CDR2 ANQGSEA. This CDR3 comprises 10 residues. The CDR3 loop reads CVSSTDTQYF. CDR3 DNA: TGCGTTTCTAGCACAGATACGCAGTATTTT.

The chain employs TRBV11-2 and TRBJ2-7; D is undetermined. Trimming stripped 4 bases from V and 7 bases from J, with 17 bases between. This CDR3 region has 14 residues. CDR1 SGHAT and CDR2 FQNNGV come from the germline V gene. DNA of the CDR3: TGTGCCAGCAGCTCCAGAGGTCATGGTGAGGAGCAGTACTTC. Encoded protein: CASSSRGHGEEQYF. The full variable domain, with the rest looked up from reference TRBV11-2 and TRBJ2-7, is EAGVAQSPRYKIIEKRQSVAFWCNPISGHATLYWYQQILGQGPKLLIQFQNNGVVDDSQLPKDRFSAERLKGVDSTLKIQPAKLEDSAVYLCASSSRGHGEEQYFGPGTRLTVT.

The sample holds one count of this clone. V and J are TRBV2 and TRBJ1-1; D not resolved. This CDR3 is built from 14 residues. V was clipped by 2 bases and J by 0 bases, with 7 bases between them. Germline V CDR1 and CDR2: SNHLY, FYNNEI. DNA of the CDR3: TGTGCCAGCAGTGAACGGGTCCTGAACACTGAAGCTTTCTTT. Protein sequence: CASSERVLNTEAFF. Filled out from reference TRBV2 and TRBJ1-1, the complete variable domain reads EPEVTQTPSHQVTQMGQEVILRCVPISNHLYFYWYRQILGQKVEFLVSFYNNEISEKSEIFDDQFSVERPDGSNFTLKIRSTKLEDSAMYFCASSERVLNTEAFFGQGTRLTVV.

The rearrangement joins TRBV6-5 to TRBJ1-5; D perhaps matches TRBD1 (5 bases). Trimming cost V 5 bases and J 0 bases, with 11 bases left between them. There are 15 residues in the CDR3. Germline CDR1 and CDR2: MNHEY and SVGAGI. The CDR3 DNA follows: TGTGCCAGCAGTCGACAGAAAAATAGCAATCAGCCCCAGCATTTT. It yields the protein CASSRQKNSNQPQHF.

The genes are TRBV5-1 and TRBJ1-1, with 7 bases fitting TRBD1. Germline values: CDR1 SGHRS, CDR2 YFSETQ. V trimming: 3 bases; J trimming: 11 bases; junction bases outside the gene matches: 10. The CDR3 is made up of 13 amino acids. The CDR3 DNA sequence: TGCGCCAGCAGCTCGGGACAGACAACTCGGGCTTTCTTT. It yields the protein CASSSGQTTRAFF.

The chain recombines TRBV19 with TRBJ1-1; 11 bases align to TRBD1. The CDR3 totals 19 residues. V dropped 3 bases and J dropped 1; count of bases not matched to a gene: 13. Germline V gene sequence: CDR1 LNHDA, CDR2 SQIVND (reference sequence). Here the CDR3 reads CASSMWSGDRGFKNTEAFF. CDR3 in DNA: TGTGCCAGTAGTATGTGGTCTGGGGACAGGGGGTTCAAGAACACTGAAGCTTTCTTT.

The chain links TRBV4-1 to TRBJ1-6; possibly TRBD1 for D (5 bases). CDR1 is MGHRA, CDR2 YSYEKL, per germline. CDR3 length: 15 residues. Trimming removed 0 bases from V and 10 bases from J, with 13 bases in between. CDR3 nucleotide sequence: TGCGCCAGCAGCCAAGATTACAGGTTTGGATCACCCCTCCACTTT. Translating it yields CASSQDYRFGSPLHF.

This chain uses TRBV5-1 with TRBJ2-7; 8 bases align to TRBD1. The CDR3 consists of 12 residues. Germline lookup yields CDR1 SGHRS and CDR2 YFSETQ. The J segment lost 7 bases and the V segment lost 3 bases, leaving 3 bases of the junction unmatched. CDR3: CASSSTGAEQYF. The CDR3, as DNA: TGCGCCAGCAGCTCGACAGGGGCTGAGCAGTACTTC.

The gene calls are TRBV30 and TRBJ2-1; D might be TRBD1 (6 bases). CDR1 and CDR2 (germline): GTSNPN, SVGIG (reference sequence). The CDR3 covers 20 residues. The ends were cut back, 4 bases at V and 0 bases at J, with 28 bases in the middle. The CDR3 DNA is TGTGCCTGGATCTCCGACAGGTTTTCAGGGATTCCCAGCTCCTACAATGAGCAGTTCTTC. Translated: CAWISDRFSGIPSSYNEQFF.

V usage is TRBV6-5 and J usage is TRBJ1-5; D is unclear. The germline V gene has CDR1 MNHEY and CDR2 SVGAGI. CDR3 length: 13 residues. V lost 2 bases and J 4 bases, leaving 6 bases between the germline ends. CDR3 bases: TGTGCCAGCAGTTACACGGGGAATCAGCCCCAGCATTTT. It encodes CASSYTGNQPQHF.

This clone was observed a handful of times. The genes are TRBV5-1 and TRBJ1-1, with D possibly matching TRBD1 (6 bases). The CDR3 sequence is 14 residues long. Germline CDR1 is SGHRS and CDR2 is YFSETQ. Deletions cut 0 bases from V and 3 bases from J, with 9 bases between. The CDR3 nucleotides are TGCGCCAGCAGCTTGGAGGGGGGGTACACTGAAGCTTTCTTT. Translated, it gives CASSLEGGYTEAFF.

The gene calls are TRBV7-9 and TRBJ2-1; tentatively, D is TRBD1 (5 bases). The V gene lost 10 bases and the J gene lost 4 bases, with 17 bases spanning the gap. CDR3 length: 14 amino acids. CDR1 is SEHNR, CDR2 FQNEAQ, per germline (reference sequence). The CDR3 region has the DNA TGTGCCACCCCCTCGGTGGGGCCGTACAATGAGCAGTTCTTC. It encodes CATPSVGPYNEQFF.